This TCR beta chain was obtained from a study of cytomegalovirus exposure and HLA in healthy donors. Researchers ran the PCR with 60 Vbeta and 13 Jbeta primers. Libraries were prepared by immunoSEQ multiplex PCR; TCRdb keeps only in-frame clonotypes and omits some of them. The sample contains roughly 110,000 clones, 65% to 80% of which appear only once. Germline V CDR1 and CDR2: SGHTA, FQGNSA. This CDR3 is built from 15 residues. Trimming cost V 8 bases and J 8 bases, with 22 bases left between them. The sequenced sample was PBMCs. This receptor was obtained from a male donor in good health and CMV-seronegative. The V and J genes are TRBV7-2 and TRBJ2-1; D might be TRBD2 (6 bases). CDR3 nucleotide sequence: TGTGCCAGCTCCATCGCCAGGGAGGTGGTGTATGAGCAGTTCTTC. It encodes CASSIAREVVYEQFF.